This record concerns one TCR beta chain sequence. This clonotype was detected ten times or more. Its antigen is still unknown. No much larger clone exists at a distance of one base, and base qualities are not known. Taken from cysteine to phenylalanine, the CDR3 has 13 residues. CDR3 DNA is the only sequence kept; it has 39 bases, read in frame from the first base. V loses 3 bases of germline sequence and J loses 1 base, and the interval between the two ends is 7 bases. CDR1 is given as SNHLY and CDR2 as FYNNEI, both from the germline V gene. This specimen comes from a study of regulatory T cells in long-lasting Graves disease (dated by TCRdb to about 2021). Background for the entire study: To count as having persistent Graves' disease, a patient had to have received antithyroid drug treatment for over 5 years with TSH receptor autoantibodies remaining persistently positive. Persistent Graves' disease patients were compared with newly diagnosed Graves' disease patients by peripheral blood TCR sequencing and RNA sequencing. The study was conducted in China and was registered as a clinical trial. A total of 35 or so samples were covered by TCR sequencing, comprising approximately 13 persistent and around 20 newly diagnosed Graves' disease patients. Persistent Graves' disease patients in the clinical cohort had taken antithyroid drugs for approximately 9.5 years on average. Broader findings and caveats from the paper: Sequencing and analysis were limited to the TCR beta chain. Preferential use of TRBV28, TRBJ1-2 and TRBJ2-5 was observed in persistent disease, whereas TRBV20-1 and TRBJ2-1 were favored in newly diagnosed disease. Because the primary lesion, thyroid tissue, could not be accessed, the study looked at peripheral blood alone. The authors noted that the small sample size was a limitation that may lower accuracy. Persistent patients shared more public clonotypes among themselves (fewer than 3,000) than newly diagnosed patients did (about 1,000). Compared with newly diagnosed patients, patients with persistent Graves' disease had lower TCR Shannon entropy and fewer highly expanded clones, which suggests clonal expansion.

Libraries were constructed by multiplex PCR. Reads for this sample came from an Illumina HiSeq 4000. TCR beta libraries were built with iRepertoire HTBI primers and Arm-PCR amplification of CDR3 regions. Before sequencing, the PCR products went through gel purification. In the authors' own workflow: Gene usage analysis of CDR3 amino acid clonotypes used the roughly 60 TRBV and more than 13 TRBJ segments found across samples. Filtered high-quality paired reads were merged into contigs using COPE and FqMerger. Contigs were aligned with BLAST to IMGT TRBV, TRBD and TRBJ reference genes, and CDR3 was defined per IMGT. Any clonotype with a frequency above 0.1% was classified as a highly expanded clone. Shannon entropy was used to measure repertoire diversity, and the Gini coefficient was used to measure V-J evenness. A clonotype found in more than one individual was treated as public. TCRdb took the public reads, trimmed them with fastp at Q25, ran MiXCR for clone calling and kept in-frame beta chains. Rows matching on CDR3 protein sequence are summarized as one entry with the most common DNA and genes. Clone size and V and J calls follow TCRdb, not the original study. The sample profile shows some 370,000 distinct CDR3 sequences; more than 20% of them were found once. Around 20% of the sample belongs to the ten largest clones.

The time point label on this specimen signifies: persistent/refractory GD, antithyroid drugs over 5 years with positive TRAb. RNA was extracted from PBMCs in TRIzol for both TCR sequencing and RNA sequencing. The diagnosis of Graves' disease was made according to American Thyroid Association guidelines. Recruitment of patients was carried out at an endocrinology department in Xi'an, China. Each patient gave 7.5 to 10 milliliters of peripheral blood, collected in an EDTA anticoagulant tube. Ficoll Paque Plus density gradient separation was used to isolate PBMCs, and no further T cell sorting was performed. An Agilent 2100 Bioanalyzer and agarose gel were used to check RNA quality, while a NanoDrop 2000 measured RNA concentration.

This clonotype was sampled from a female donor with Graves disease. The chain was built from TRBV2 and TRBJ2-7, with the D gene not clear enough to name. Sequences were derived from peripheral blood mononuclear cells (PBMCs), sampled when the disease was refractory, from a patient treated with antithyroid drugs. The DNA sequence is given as TGTGCCAGCAGTGACACAGAGTCCTACGAGCAGTACTTC. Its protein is CASSDTESYEQYF.